What follows describes a single T cell receptor (beta chain). This clone's antigen is unknown. There are no base qualities to consult, and no much larger clone falls within one base. V lost 3 bases and J lost 4 bases; the stretch between them is 12 bases long. Taken from cysteine to phenylalanine, the CDR3 has 14 residues. Only CDR3 DNA remains: 42 bases, in frame from the first base. CDR1 SGHTA and CDR2 FQGNSA were looked up in the germline V gene. Sorted unstimulated T cells and proliferating T cells recovered from mixed lymphocyte reactions were subjected to TCRbeta CDR3 sequencing. Fresh whole blood from fewer than 11 HLA-typed healthy donors served as the source for isolating PBMCs. Unstimulated CD4+ regulatory T cells were FACS-sorted to map the origin of alloreactive clones. These data come from a study of siplizumab effects on memory and regulatory T cells (dated by TCRdb to the late 2010s). Concerning the study at large: The effect of the anti-CD2 antibody siplizumab on alloreactive T-cell subsets was examined in allogeneic mixed lymphocyte reactions constructed from human PBMCs. Results and caveats for the whole study, not just this receptor: Unstimulated naive T cells appeared to be more diverse than memory T cells, and naive cells seemed to make a substantial contribution to the alloresponse. Siplizumab significantly reduced the cumulative frequency of alloreactive sequences traceable to unstimulated CD4+ memory T cells. Because sequences below about 10^-5 frequency were poorly captured, only a minor fraction of alloreactive clones could be mapped to unstimulated subsets. Among mappable alloreactive CD4+ clones, an average Treg-derived fraction of 68.8% was observed with siplizumab, compared with roughly 25% in control reactions. No functional confirmation was obtained for the suppressive function of proliferating Tregs from siplizumab cultures. About 80-96% of proliferating CD4+ or CD8+ clones could not be given a naive or memory phenotype.

To prepare the library, the immunoSEQ multiplex PCR assay was applied. The deep sequencing platform assayed about 10^5 TCR templates per sample. Genomic DNA extracted from sorted T cells was used for TCRbeta CDR3 sequencing. The original methods were these. The R programming language was used for clonal analysis of the TCRbeta CDR3 data. Alloreactive CD4+ and CD8+ clones were defined by comparing unstimulated samples with post-reaction CFSE-low samples. By matching sequences to the repertoires of sorted unstimulated Treg and non-Treg cells, each alloreactive CD4+ clone was assigned a regulatory or non-regulatory origin. TCRdb took over this immuneACCESS table, retaining in-frame rearrangements with V and J assigned. Such tables are incomplete; in checked studies, under half of the missing clones stem from an unresolved V gene, and the remainder is unexplained. V and J calls and clone size are as listed in that table; D and trimming were resolved from the DNA. In this sample the table shows nearly 85,000 clones, approximately 88% of which occur a single time. The ten top clones hold over 1.5% of the sample.

The sequencing sample was made of Tregs sorted from blood. This TCR was sampled from a human donor in good health. Rearrangement joined TRBV7-2 to TRBJ1-1, with the D gene not confidently named. The encoded CDR3 is CASSFGPAGTEAFF. In nucleotide form, the sequence is TGTGCCAGCAGCTTCGGCCCGGCGGGCACTGAAGCTTTCTTT.